The next 4 T cell receptor beta chains were all read from a single sample in a study of beta chain features in type 1 diabetes. Expressed TCRB transcripts got sequenced, as all isolated RNA was reverse transcribed. TCRdb's table, derived via immunoSEQ multiplex PCR, lists solely in-frame clones and lacks some. The sample lists some 200,000 clones; roughly 11% were seen once. The material sequenced was central memory CD4+ T cells from blood. The receptors were gathered from a man between 18 and 29 years old in good health.

With respect to this clone: Sequence at one end of the junction differs from germline and may be a read error. The chain carries TRBV28 and TRBJ1-2; no firm D call. CDR1 and CDR2 from the germline V gene are MDHEN and SYDVKM. The CDR3 has 11 amino acids. The CDR3 region is CASSFNHGYTF. The CDR3 nucleotides read TGTGCCAGCAGTTTTAACCATGGCTACACCTTC.

This clone was seen more than once but under ten times. The chain couples TRBV15 to TRBJ2-5; TRBD1 agrees at 7 bases. The CDR3 totals 14 residues. Germline-derived CDR1 and CDR2 are LNHNV and YYDKDF (reference sequence). The J segment lost 1 base and the V segment lost 1 base, leaving 0 bases of the junction unmatched. The CDR3 is CATSRGDSQETQYF. CDR3 coding DNA: TGTGCCACCAGCAGAGGGGACAGCCAAGAGACCCAGTACTTC. Supplemented by reference TRBV15 and TRBJ2-5, the full variable domain reads DAMVIQNPRYQVTQFGKPVTLSCSQTLNHNVMYWYQQKSSQAPKLLFHYYDKDFNNEADTPDNFQSRRPNTSFCFLDIRSPGLGDTAMYLCATSRGDSQETQYFGPGTRLLVL.

This clone has only one observation. The rearrangement joins TRBV4-2 to TRBJ2-1; TRBD1 matches at 7 bases. Germline V lookup: CDR1 LGHNA, CDR2 YNFKEQ. This CDR3 region has 14 residues. The V and J ends lost 7 bases and 7 bases, in that order; junction bases with no gene match: 10. The CDR3 loop is CASTWKGARNEQFF. In nucleotides, the CDR3 is TGTGCCAGCACCTGGAAGGGGGCGCGGAATGAGCAGTTCTTC.

This clone appeared a few times. The chain has TRBV6-6 and TRBJ1-2; D is ambiguous. Trimming stripped 6 bases from V and 4 bases from J, with 15 bases between. This CDR3 has 14 residues. Per the germline V gene, CDR1 is MNHNY and CDR2 is SVGAGI (reference sequence). The CDR3 loop is CASSDLDGSYGYTF. CDR3 bases: TGTGCCAGCAGCGACCTGGACGGTAGCTATGGCTACACCTTC.